This section outlines one T cell receptor (beta chain) sequence together with its context. Its antigen is currently unknown. With V trimmed by 7 bases and J by 2 bases, 4 bases remained unmatched. Germline loops: CDR1 MNHEY, CDR2 SVGAGI. The CDR3 contains 15 residues. This entry is derived from a study of cytomegalovirus exposure and HLA in healthy donors. Study-wide points: The study recorded some 160 TCR beta chains that were cytomegalovirus-associated. About 87% or about 30% of the time was how often most TCR beta V segments were productive, according to an earlier analysis. Judged likely to be a sequencing artifact was a cluster of highly shared sequence variants.

Primers for the PCR totalled 60 Vbeta and 13 Jbeta. Produced via immunoSEQ multiplex PCR; TCRdb's table is partial and in-frame only. The sample gives some 200,000 clones, approximately 59% of which show up once; around 3.2% is in the top ten. The receptor's source is a man aged 35 to 55 in good health and CMV-seronegative. The V call is TRBV6-5, the J call TRBJ2-6; 8 positions match TRBD1. Sequencing was performed on PBMCs. The CDR3 here is CASKTGAAGANVLTF. CDR3 sequence (DNA): TGTGCCAGCAAGACAGGGGCAGCTGGGGCCAACGTCCTGACTTTC.